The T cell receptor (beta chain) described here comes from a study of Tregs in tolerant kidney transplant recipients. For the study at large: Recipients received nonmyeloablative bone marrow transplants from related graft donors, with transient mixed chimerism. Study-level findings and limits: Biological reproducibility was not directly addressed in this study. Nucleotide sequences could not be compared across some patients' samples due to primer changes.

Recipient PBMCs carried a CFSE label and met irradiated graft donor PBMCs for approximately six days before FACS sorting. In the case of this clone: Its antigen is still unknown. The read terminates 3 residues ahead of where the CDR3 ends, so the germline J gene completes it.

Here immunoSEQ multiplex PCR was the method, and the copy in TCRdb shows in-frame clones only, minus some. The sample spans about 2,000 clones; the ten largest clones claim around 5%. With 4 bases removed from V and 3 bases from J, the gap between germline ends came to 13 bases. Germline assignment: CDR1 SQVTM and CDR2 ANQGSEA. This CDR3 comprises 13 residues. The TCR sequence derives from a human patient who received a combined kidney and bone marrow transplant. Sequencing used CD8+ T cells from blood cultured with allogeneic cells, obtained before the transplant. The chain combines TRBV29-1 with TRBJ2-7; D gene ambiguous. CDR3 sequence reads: CSVGAGPLYEQYF. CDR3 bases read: TGCAGCGTTGGAGCAGGCCCCCTCTACGAG.